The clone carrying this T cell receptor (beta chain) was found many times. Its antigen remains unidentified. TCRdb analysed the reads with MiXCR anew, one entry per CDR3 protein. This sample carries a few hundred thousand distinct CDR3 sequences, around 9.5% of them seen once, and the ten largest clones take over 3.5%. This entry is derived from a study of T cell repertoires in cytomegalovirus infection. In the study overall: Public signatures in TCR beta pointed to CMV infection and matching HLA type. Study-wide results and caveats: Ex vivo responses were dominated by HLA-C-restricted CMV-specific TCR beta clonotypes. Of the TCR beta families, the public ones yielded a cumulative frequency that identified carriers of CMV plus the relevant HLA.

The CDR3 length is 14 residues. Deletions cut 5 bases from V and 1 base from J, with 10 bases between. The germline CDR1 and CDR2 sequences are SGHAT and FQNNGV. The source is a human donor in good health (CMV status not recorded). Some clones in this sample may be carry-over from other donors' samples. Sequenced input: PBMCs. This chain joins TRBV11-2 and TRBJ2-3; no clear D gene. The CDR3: CASSLWQGTDTQYF. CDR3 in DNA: TGTGCCAGCAGCCTTTGGCAGGGCACAGATACGCAGTATTTT.